A single sample gave rise to the 8 T cell receptor beta chains below, sequenced in a study of T cell clonotyping in hematopoietic cell transplantation. Generated by immunoSEQ multiplex PCR, the TCRdb table keeps only in-frame clones and is missing some. The data hold thousands of clones, with 85% to 95% observed a single time. Sequencing used PBMCs, obtained 30 days after allogeneic stem cell transplant. These receptors were obtained from a male patient in his fifties or sixties who had an allogeneic stem cell transplant from a related donor, so the T cells may come from the graft donor. Some clones in this sample may be carry-over from other donors' samples.

This chain uses TRBV5-4 with TRBJ1-1, with D unresolved. V was trimmed by 6 bases and J by 6 bases, leaving 15 bases between them. This CDR3 contains 13 residues. Germline lookup yields CDR1 SGHNT and CDR2 YYREEE (reference sequence). CDR3 DNA: TGTGCCAGCACTACCTGGGGTTGGGCTGAAGCTTTCTTT. Amino acid sequence: CASTTWGWAEAFF.

V usage is TRBV14 and J usage is TRBJ2-3; maybe TRBD2 (6 bases). Trimming removed 2 bases at V and 2 bases at J, with 11 bases between. This CDR3 is built from 15 residues. Germline V gene sequence: CDR1 SGHDN, CDR2 FVKESK. CDR3 loop: CASSQWGLNTDTQYF. The CDR3 DNA is TGTGCCAGCAGCCAATGGGGACTTAACACAGATACGCAGTATTTT.

This clone was detected once. This rearrangement joins TRBV19 to TRBJ2-3; 9 positions match TRBD2. Germline V CDR1 and CDR2: LNHDA, SQIVND (reference sequence). Trimming took 6 bases from V and 2 from J; bases not matched to a gene: 3. The CDR3 loop spans 14 amino acids. CDR3 DNA sequence: TGTGCCAGTAGGAAGCGGGAGGCCACAGATACGCAGTATTTT. Its protein is CASRKREATDTQYF.

The chain carries TRBV7-2 and TRBJ1-5; tentative D call: TRBD1 (6 bases). Trimming pared 1 base from V and 7 bases from J, leaving 17 bases between. The CDR3 runs to 16 residues. Per the germline V gene, CDR1 is SGHTA and CDR2 is FQGNSA. The CDR3 region has the DNA TGTGCCAGCAGCTTAGAACCTCGGGGGGCGAGGCAGCCCCAGCATTTT. Translated, it gives CASSLEPRGARQPQHF.

CDR3: CASRISGGQQEKLFF. DNA for the CDR3: TGTGCCAGTAGAATAAGTGGAGGCCAGCAGGAAAAACTGTTTTTT. V usage is TRBV19 and J usage is TRBJ1-4; D remains ambiguous. This CDR3 region has 15 residues. Germline V gives CDR1 LNHDA, CDR2 SQIVND (reference sequence). Trimming stripped 6 bases from V and 8 bases from J, with 19 bases between.

This clone has only a few counts. The chain uses TRBV25-1 and TRBJ2-3; 8 bases align to TRBD1. Germline V gene lookup returns CDR1 MGHDK and CDR2 SYGVNS. Trimming took 10 bases from V and 2 from J; bases not matched to a gene: 11. The CDR3 has 15 amino acids. In DNA form, the CDR3 reads TGTGCCACCTCAGGGGGCGTAGGTTTCACAGATACGCAGTATTTT. This translates into CATSGGVGFTDTQYF.

CDR3 protein: CASSWGTGGADTQYF. CDR3 in DNA: TGTGCCAGCAGCTGGGGGACAGGGGGCGCGGATACGCAGTATTTT. J is TRBJ2-3 and V is TRBV5-4; 12 nucleotides match TRBD1. V dropped 3 bases and J dropped 6; count of bases not matched to a gene: 5. The V gene's germline CDR1 is SGHNT and CDR2 YYREEE (reference sequence). The CDR3 is made up of 15 amino acids.

The V call is TRBV18, the J call TRBJ2-3, with 7 bases matching TRBD1. CDR1 is KGHSH and CDR2 is LQKENI in the germline V gene. The trim removed 1 base at V and 0 bases at J, leaving 1 base unmatched. The CDR3 length is 15 residues. The CDR3 region is CASSPRDSSTDTQYF. For the CDR3, the DNA is TGTGCCAGCTCACCACGGGACAGTAGCACAGATACGCAGTATTTT.